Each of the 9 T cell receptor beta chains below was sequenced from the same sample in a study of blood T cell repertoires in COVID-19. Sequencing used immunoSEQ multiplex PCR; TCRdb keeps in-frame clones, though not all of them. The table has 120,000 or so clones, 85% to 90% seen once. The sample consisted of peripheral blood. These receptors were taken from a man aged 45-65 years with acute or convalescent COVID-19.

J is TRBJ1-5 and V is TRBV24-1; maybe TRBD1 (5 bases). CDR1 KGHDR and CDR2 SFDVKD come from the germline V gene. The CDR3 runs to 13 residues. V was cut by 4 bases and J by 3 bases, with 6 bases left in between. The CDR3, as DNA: TGTGCCACCAGTGACAGGGACAATCAGCCCCAGCATTTT. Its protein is CATSDRDNQPQHF.

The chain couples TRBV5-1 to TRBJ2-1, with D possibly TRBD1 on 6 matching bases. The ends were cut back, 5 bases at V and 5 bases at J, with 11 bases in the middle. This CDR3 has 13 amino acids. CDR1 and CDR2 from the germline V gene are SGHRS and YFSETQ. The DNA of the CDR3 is TGCGCCAGCAGAGCCGGGACAAACAATGAGCAGTTCTTC. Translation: CASRAGTNNEQFF.

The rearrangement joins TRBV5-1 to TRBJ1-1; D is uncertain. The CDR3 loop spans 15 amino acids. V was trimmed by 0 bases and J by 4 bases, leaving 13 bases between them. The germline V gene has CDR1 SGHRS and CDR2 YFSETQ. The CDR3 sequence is CASSLVLGRVTEAFF. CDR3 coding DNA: TGCGCCAGCAGCTTGGTTCTGGGGAGGGTCACTGAAGCTTTCTTT.

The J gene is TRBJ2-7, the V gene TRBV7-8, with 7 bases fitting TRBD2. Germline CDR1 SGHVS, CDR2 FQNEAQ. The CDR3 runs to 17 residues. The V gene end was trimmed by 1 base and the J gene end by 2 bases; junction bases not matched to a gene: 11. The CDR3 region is CASSLDFPGGSPYEQYF. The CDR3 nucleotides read TGTGCCAGCAGCTTAGACTTTCCGGGCGGGAGTCCCTACGAGCAGTACTTC.

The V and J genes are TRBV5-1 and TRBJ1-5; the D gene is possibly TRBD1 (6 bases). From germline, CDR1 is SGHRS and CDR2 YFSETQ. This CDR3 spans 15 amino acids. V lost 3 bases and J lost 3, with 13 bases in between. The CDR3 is CASSSQGGVNQPQHF. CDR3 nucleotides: TGCGCCAGCAGCTCGCAAGGGGGTGTCAATCAGCCCCAGCATTTT.

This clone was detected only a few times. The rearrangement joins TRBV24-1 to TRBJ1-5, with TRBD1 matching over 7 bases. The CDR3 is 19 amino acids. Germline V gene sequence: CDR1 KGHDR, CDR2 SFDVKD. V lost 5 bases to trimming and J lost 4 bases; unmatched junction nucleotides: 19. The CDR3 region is CATSGRDSDSPRGNQPQHF. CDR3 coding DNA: TGTGCCACCAGTGGCCGGGACAGCGATTCCCCGAGGGGTAATCAGCCCCAGCATTTT.

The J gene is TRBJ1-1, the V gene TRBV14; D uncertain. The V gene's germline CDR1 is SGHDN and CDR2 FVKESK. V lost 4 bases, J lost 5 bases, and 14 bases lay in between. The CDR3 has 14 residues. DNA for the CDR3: TGTGCCAGCAGCCGGCAGGATAAGAAGACTGAAGCTTTCTTT. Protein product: CASSRQDKKTEAFF.

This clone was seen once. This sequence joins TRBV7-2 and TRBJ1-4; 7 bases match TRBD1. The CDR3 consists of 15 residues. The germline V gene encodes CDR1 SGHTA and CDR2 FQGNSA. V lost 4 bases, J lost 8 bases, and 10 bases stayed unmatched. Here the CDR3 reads CASSSRQGSYEKLFF. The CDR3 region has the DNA TGTGCCAGCAGCTCACGACAGGGCAGCTACGAAAAACTGTTTTTT.

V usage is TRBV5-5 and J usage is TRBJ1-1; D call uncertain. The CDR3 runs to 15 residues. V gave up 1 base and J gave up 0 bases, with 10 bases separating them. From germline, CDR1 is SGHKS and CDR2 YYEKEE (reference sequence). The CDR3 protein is CASSLFPGLNTEAFF. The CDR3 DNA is TGTGCCAGCAGCTTGTTTCCGGGTTTGAACACTGAAGCTTTCTTT.